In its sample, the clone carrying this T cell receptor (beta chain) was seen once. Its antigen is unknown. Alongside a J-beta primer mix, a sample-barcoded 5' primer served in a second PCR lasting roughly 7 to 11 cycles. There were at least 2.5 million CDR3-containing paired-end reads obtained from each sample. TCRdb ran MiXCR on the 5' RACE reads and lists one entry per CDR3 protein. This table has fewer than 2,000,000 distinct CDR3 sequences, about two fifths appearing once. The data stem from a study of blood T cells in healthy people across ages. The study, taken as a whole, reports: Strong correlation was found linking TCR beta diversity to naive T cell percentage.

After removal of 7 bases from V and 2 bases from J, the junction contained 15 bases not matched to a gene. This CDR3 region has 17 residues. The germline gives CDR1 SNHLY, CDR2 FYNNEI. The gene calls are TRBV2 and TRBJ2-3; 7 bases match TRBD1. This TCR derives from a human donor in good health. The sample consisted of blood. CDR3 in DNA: TGTGCCAGCATTGGAGACAGGGCGCATATATACACAGATACGCAGTATTTT. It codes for CASIGDRAHIYTDTQYF.